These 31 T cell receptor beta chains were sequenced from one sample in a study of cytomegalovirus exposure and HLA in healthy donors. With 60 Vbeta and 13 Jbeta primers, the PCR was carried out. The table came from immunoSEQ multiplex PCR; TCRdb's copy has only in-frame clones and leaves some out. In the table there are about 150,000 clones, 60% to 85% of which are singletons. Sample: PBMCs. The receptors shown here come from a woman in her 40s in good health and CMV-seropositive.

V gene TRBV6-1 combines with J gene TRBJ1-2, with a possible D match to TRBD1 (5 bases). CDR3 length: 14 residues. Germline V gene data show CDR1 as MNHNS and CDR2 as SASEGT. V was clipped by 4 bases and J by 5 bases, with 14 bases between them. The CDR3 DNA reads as TGTGCCAGCAGTGGGGGGGAGGGGCGGTATGGCTACACCTTC. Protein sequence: CASSGGEGRYGYTF.

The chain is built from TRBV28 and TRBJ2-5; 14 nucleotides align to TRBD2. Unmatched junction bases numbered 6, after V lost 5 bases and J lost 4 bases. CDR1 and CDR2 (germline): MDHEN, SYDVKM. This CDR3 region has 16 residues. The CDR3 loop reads CASSTRLAGGRETQYF. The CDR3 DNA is TGTGCCAGCAGTACCCGACTAGCGGGGGGGCGAGAGACCCAGTACTTC.

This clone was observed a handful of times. The CDR3 region has the DNA TGCGCCAGCAGCTTGGTGTCCGCAGGCTCTGGAAACACCATATATTTT. Its translation is CASSLVSAGSGNTIYF. The chain recombines TRBV5-1 with TRBJ1-3; D gene unclear. The V end lost 0 bases, the J end lost 0 bases, and 10 bases lay between the germline ends. This CDR3 spans 16 amino acids. The germline gives CDR1 SGHRS, CDR2 YFSETQ. The full variable domain, in which reference TRBV5-1 and TRBJ1-3 provide the parts outside the CDR3, is KAGVTQTPRYLIKTRGQQVTLSCSPISGHRSVSWYQQTPGQGLQFLFEYFSETQRNKGNFPGRFSGRQFSNSRSEMNVSTLELGDSALYLCASSLVSAGSGNTIYFGEGSWLTVV.

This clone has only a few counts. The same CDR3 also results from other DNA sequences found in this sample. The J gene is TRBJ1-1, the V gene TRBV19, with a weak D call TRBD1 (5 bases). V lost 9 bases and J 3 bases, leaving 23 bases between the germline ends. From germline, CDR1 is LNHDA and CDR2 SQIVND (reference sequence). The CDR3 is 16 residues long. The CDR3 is CARSPPAGVMDTEAFF. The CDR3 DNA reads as TGTGCCAGGAGCCCCCCGGCGGGGGTAATGGACACTGAAGCTTTCTTT. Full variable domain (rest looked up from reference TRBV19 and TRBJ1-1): DGGITQSPKYLFRKEGQNVTLSCEQNLNHDAMYWYRQDPGQGLRLIYYSQIVNDFQKGDIAEGYSVSREKKESFPLTVTSAQKNPTAFYLCARSPPAGVMDTEAFFGQGTRLTVV.

CDR3 bases: TGTGCCAGCAGTGAGGGGCTCTCTGGAAACACCATATATTTT. Its translation: CASSEGLSGNTIYF. The rearrangement uses TRBV6-1 and TRBJ1-3; TRBD1 might be the D (5 bases). The CDR3 is 14 amino acids. CDR1 is MNHNS, CDR2 SASEGT, per germline. The V gene lost 3 bases and the J gene lost 0 bases, with 6 bases spanning the gap.

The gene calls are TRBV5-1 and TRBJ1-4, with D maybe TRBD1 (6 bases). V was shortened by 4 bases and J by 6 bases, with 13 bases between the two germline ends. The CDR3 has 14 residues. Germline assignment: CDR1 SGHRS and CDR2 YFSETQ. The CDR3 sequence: CASSNQGPDEKLFF. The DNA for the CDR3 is TGCGCCAGCAGCAATCAGGGGCCTGATGAAAAACTGTTTTTT.

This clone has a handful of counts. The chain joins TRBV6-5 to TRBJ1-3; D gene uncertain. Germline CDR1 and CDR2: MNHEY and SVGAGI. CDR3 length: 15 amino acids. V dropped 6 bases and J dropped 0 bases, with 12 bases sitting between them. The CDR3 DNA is TGTGCCAGCAGGACGGCGGGCATCTCTGGAAACACCATATATTTT. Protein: CASRTAGISGNTIYF.

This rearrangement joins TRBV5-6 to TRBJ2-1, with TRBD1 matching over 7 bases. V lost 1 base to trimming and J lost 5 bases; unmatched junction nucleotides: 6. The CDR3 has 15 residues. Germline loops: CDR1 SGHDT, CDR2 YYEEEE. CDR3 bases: TGTGCCAGCAGCTTGAGGTGGGACAGTAACAATGAGCAGTTCTTC. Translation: CASSLRWDSNNEQFF.

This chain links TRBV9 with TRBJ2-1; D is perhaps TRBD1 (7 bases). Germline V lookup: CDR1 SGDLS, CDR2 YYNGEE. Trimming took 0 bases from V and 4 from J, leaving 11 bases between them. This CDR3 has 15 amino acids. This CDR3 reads CASSVGAGGYNEQFF. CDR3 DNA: TGTGCCAGCAGCGTAGGGGCAGGGGGGTACAATGAGCAGTTCTTC.

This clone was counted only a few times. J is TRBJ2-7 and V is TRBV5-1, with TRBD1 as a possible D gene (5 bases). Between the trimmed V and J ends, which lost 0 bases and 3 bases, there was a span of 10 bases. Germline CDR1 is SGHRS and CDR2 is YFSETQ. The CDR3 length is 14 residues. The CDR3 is CASSLGQGSYEQYF. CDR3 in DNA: TGCGCCAGCAGCTTGGGTCAGGGAAGCTACGAGCAGTACTTC.

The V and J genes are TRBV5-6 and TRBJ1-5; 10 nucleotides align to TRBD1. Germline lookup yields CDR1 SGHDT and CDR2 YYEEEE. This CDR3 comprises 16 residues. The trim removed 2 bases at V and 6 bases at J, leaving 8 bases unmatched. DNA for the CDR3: TGTGCCAGCAGCTTTACAGGACAGGGGGTTTCTCAGCCCCAGCATTTT. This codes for CASSFTGQGVSQPQHF.

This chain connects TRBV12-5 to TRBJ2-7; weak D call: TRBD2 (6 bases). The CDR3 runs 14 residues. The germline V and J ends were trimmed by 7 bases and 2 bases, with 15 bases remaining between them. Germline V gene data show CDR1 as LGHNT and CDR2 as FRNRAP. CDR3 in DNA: TGTGCTAGTGCCCTAGCGCAGGGAGCCTACGAGCAGTACTTC. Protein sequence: CASALAQGAYEQYF.

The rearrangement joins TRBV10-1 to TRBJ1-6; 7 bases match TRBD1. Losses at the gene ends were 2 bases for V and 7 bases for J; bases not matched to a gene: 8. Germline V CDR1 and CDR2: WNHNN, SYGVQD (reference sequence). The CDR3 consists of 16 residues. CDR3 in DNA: TGCGCCAGCAGTGAGGCCTGGGACAGCGAAAATTCACCCCTCCACTTT. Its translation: CASSEAWDSENSPLHF.

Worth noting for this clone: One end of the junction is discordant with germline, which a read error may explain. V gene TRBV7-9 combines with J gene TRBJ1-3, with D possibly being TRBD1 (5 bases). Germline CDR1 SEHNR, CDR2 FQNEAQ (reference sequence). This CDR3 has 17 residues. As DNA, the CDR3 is TGTTCCAGCAGCTTAGGGATAGGAACAGGCTCTGGAAACACCATATATTTT. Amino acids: CSSSLGIGTGSGNTIYF.

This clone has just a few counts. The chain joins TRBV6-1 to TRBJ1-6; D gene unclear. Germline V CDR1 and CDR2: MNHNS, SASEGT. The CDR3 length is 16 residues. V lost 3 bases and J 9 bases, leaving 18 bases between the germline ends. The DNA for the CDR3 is TGTGCCAGCAGTGAGAACGGGGTGGATCTAAGTTCACCCCTCCACTTT. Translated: CASSENGVDLSSPLHF.

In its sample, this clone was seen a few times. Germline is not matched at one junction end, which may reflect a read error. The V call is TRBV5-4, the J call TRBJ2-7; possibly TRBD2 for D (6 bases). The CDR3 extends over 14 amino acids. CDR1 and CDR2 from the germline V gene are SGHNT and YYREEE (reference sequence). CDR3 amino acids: CASSLAGGTHLFDF. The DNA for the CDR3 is TGTGCCAGCAGCTTGGCTGGGGGGACCCATCTTTTTGACTTC.

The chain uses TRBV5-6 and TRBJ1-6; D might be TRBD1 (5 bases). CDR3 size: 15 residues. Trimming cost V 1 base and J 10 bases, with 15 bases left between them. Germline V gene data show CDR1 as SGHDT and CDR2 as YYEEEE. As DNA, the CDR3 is TGTGCCAGCAGCTTGTACGGGGGGACTGGGTCACCCCTCCACTTT. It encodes CASSLYGGTGSPLHF.

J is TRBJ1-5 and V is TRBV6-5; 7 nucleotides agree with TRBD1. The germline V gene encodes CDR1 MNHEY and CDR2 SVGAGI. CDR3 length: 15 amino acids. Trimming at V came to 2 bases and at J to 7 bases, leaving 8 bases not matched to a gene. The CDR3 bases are TGTGCCAGCAGTTACCGGCAGGGGGTTGGCCAGCCCCAGCATTTT. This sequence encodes CASSYRQGVGQPQHF.

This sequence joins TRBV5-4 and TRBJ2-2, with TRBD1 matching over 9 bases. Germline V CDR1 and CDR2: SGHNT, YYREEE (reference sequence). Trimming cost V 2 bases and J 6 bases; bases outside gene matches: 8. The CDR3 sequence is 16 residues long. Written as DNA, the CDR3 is TGTGCCAGCAGCTTAACCGGGACAGGGTTCCCCGGGGAGCTGTTTTTT. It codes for CASSLTGTGFPGELFF.

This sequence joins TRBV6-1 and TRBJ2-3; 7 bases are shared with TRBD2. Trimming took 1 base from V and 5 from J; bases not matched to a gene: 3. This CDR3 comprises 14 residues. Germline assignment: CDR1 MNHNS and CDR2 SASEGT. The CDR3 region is CASSEGQRGDTQYF. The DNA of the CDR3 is TGTGCCAGCAGTGAAGGGCAGCGGGGAGATACGCAGTATTTT.

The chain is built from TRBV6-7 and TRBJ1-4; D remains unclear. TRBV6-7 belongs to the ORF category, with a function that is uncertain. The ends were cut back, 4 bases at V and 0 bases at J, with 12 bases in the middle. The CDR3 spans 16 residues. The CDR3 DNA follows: TGTGCCAGCAGTTTCAAGGAGCATGCAACTAATGAAAAACTGTTTTTT. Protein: CASSFKEHATNEKLFF.

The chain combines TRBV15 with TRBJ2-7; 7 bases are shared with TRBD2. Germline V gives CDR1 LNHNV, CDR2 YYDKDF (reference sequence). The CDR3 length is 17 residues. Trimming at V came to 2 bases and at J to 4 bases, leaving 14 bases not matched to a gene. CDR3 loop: CATSRYPPGDYSYEQYF. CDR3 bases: TGTGCCACCAGCAGATACCCCCCGGGGGACTATAGTTACGAGCAGTACTTC. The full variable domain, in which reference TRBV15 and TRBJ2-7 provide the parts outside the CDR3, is DAMVIQNPRYQVTQFGKPVTLSCSQTLNHNVMYWYQQKSSQAPKLLFHYYDKDFNNEADTPDNFQSRRPNTSFCFLDIRSPGLGDTAMYLCATSRYPPGDYSYEQYFGPGTRLTVT.

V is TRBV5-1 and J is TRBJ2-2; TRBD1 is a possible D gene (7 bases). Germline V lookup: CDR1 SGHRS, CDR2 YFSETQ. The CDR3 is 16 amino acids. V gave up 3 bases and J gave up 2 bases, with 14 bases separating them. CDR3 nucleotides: TGCGCCAGCAGCTCCCAGGGGGGCCCTAACACCGGGGAGCTGTTTTTT. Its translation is CASSSQGGPNTGELFF.

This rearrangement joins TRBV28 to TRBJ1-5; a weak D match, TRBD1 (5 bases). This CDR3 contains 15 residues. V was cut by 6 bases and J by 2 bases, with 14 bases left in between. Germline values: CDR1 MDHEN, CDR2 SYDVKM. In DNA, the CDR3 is TGTGCCAGCAGCCCGTCGGGGGAGGGCAATCAGCCCCAGCATTTT. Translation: CASSPSGEGNQPQHF.

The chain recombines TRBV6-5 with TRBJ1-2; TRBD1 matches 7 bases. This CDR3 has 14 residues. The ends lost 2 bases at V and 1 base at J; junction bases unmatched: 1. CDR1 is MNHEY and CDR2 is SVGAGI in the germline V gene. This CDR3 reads CASSYQGVNYGYTF. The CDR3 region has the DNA TGTGCCAGCAGTTACCAGGGGGTTAACTATGGCTACACCTTC.

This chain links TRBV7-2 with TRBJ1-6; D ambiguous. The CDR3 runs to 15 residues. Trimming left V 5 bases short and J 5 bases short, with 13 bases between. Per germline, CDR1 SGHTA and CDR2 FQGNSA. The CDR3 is CASSPRRAHNSPLHF. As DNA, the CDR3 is TGTGCCAGCAGCCCCCGGAGGGCCCATAATTCACCCCTCCACTTT.

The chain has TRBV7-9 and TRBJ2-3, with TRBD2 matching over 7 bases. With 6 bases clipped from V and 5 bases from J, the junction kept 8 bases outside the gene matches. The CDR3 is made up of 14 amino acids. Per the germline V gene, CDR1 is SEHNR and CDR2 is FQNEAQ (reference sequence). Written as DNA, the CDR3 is TGTGCCAGCAGTTGGGGACTATTGGGAGATACGCAGTATTTT. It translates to CASSWGLLGDTQYF.

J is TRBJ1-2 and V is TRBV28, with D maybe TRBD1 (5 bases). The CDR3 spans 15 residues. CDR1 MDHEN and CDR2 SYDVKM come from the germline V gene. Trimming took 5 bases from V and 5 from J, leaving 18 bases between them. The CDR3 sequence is CASSPPGGVGYGYTF. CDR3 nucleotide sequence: TGTGCCAGCAGTCCCCCGGGGGGGGTAGGGTATGGCTACACCTTC.

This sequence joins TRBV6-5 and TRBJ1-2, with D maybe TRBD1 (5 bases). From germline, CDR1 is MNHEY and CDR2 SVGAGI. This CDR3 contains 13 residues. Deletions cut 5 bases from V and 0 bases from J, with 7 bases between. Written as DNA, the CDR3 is TGTGCCAGCAGTGGGGCAACTAACTATGGCTACACCTTC. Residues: CASSGATNYGYTF.

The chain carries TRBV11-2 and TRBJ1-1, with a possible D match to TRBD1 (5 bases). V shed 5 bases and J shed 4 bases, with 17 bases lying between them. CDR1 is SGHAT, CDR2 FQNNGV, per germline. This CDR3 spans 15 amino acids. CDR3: CASSVHQGGVTEAFF. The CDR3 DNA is TGTGCCAGCAGCGTCCATCAGGGAGGTGTCACTGAAGCTTTCTTT.

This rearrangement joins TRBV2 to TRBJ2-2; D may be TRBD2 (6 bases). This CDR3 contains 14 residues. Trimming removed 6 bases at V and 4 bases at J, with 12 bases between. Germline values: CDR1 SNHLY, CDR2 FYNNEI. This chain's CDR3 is CASSGTSTTGELFF. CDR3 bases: TGTGCCAGCAGCGGAACTAGCACCACCGGGGAGCTGTTTTTT. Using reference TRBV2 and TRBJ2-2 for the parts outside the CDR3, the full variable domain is EPEVTQTPSHQVTQMGQEVILRCVPISNHLYFYWYRQILGQKVEFLVSFYNNEISEKSEIFDDQFSVERPDGSNFTLKIRSTKLEDSAMYFCASSGTSTTGELFFGEGSRLTVL.